This TCR beta chain was obtained from a study of cytomegalovirus exposure and HLA in healthy donors. Despite likely unrecorded immune exposures, the donors were nominally healthy at the time of sampling. Researchers ran the PCR with 60 Vbeta and 13 Jbeta primers. Profiled with immunoSEQ multiplex PCR; TCRdb holds only in-frame clones, not every one. This sample carries roughly 200,000 clones, over 80% of them seen once, and the ten largest clones take roughly 0.75%. The source is a boy aged 2 to 10 in good health and CMV-seronegative. Sequencing was performed on PBMCs.

The chain's CDR3 is CASSPASGGMHEQYF. DNA for the CDR3: TGTGCCAGCAGCCCTGCGTCGGGAGGAATGCACGAGCAGTACTTC. J is TRBJ2-7 and V is TRBV7-9; TRBD2 matches 7 bases. There are 15 residues in the CDR3. V trimming: 5 bases; J trimming: 5 bases; junction bases outside the gene matches: 12. Looked up from germline, CDR1 is SEHNR and CDR2 is FQNEAQ (reference sequence).